This TCR beta chain was captured by sequencing in a study of blood T cell repertoires in COVID-19. With respect to this clone: This sample includes further DNA sequences coding for the same CDR3.

Original processing notes: Reference gene primer amplification yielded estimated nucleated cell counts. Clones were read by immunoSEQ multiplex PCR, and TCRdb kept only the in-frame ones, dropping some. V, J and clone size reflect that table, while D and trimming were determined from the DNA. The data show 150,000 to 200,000 clones, 75% to 85% seen once. The V end was cut by 0 bases, the J end by 2 bases, with 14 bases between. Germline CDR1 and CDR2: SGDLS and YYNGEE. The CDR3 runs 16 residues. The TCR comes from a woman between 50 and 59 years old with acute COVID-19. J is TRBJ2-5 and V is TRBV9; weak D call: TRBD1 (6 bases). The sample taken for sequencing was PBMCs or T cells enriched from blood (not recorded which). The CDR3 spells CASSVAAGALQETQYF. Written as DNA, the CDR3 is TGTGCCAGCAGCGTAGCTGCAGGGGCCCTACAAGAGACCCAGTACTTC. The full variable domain, its missing parts supplied by reference TRBV9 and TRBJ2-5, is DSGVTQTPKHLITATGQRVTLRCSPRSGDLSVYWYQQSLDQGLQFLIQYYNGEERAKGNILERFSAQQFPDLHSELNLSSLELGDSALYFCASSVAAGALQETQYFGPGTRLLVL.